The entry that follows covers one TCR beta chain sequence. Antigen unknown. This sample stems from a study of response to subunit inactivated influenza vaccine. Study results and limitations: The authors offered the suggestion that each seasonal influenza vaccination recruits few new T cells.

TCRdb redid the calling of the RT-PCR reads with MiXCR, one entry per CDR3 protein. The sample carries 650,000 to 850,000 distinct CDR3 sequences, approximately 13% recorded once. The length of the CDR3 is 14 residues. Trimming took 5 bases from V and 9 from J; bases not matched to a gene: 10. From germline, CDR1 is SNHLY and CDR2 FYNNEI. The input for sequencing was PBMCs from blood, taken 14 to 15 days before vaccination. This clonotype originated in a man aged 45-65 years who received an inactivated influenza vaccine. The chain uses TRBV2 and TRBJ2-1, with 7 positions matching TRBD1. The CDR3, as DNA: TGTGCCAGCAGTCAGGGGAAACAGGGGATTGAGCAGTTCTTC. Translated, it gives CASSQGKQGIEQFF.